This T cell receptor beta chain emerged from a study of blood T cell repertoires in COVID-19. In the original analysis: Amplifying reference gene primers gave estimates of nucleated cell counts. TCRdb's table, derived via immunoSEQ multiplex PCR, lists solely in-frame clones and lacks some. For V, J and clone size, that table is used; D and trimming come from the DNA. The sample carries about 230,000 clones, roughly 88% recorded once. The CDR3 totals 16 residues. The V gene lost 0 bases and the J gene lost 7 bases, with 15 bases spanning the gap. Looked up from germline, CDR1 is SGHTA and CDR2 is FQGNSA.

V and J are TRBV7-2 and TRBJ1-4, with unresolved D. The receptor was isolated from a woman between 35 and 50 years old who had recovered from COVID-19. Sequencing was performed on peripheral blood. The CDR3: CASSLAPGGEGEKLFF. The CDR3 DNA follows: TGTGCCAGCAGCTTAGCGCCAGGAGGTGAGGGTGAAAAACTGTTTTTT.